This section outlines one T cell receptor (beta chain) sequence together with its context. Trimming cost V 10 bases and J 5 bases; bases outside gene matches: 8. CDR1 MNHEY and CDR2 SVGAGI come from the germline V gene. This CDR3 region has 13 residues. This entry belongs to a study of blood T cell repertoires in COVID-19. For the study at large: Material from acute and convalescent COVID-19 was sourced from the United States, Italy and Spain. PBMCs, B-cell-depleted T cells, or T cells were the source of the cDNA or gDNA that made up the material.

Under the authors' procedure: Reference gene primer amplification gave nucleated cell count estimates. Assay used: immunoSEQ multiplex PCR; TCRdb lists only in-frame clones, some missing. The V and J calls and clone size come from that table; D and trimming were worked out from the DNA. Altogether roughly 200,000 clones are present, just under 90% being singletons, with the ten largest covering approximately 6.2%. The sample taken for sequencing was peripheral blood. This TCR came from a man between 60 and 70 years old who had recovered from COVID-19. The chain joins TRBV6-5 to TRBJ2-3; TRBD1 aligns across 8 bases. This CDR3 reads CATYRGAGDTQYF. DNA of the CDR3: TGTGCCACCTACAGGGGGGCGGGAGATACGCAGTATTTT.